The 15 T cell receptor beta chains below come from one sample, sequenced in a study of T cells in Graves' hyperthyroidism and ophthalmopathy. TCR beta CDR3 regions were amplified from RNA. HTBI primers drove first-round RT-PCR of the TCR CDR3. One entry per CDR3 protein, called by TCRdb with MiXCR from the multiplex PCR reads. The sample comprises approximately 410,000 distinct CDR3 sequences, 14% to 15% of which are singletons, and approximately 13% rests with the top ten. The sequencing input was blood. The source is a man in his late teens or twenties with Graves' ophthalmopathy.

This clonotype was counted ten times or more. V usage is TRBV15 and J usage is TRBJ2-1; D call uncertain. Trimming removed 0 bases from V and 3 bases from J, with 9 bases in between. From germline, CDR1 is LNHNV and CDR2 YYDKDF (reference sequence). This CDR3 spans 15 amino acids. This chain's CDR3 is CATSREASFYNEQFF. In DNA, the CDR3 is TGTGCCACCAGCAGAGAAGCGTCTTTCTACAATGAGCAGTTCTTC.

V gene TRBV7-9 combines with J gene TRBJ2-5; D might be TRBD1 or TRBD2, each matching 5 bases. CDR3 length equals 15 residues. Germline V CDR1 and CDR2: SEHNR, FQNEAQ (reference sequence). The V end was cut by 5 bases, the J end by 0 bases, with 13 bases between. CDR3 loop: CASSARGGYQETQYF. DNA for the CDR3: TGTGCCAGCAGCGCTCGGGGCGGGTACCAAGAGACCCAGTACTTC.

This chain joins TRBV25-1 and TRBJ1-5; 9 positions match TRBD1. Germline CDR1 MGHDK, CDR2 SYGVNS. The CDR3 contains 16 residues. The V segment lost 4 bases and the J segment 2 bases; nucleotides outside the gene matches: 6. The CDR3 loop reads CASSADRGGRNQPQHF. In nucleotides, the CDR3 is TGTGCCAGCAGTGCGGACAGGGGAGGCCGCAATCAGCCCCAGCATTTT.

The chain couples TRBV6-4 to TRBJ2-3; a possible D gene is TRBD1 (5 bases). The length of the CDR3 is 15 residues. V lost 2 bases to trimming and J lost 0 bases, with 9 bases between them. Germline lookup yields CDR1 MRHNA and CDR2 SNTAGT. CDR3 coding DNA: TGTGCCAGCAGTGACGGAAAGGGGAGCACAGATACGCAGTATTTT. It is translated as CASSDGKGSTDTQYF.

This clonotype has a count of ten or more. The chain has TRBV5-1 and TRBJ2-7, with TRBD1 matching 9 bases. CDR3 length: 18 residues. The trim removed 0 bases at V and 3 bases at J, leaving 13 bases unmatched. Germline-derived CDR1 and CDR2 are SGHRS and YFSETQ. The CDR3 protein is CASSLAGTGMKRVYEQYF. The CDR3 nucleotides are TGCGCCAGCAGCTTGGCCGGGACAGGGATGAAGAGGGTCTACGAGCAGTACTTC.

This sequence joins TRBV19 and TRBJ2-7; 10 bases align to TRBD1. Germline V gene sequence: CDR1 LNHDA, CDR2 SQIVND (reference sequence). CDR3 size: 13 residues. The J segment lost 6 bases and the V segment lost 4 bases, leaving 3 bases of the junction unmatched. The CDR3 DNA is TGTGCCAGTAGTAGCGACAGGGGGCTCGAGCAGTACTTC. Translated: CASSSDRGLEQYF.

The chain is built from TRBV9 and TRBJ2-1, with a possible D match to TRBD2 (5 bases). Per germline, CDR1 SGDLS and CDR2 YYNGEE. Between the trimmed V and J ends, which lost 3 bases and 2 bases, there was a span of 12 bases. The CDR3 extends over 15 amino acids. DNA for the CDR3: TGTGCCAGCAGCGCGTCTAGCCTCCCCTACAATGAGCAGTTCTTC. Protein sequence: CASSASSLPYNEQFF.

The V call is TRBV4-2, the J call TRBJ2-3; 8 bases are shared with TRBD2. Germline values: CDR1 LGHNA, CDR2 YNFKEQ. The CDR3 consists of 15 residues. The V gene end was trimmed by 5 bases and the J gene end by 3 bases; junction bases not matched to a gene: 7. The DNA for the CDR3 is TGTGCCAGCAGCTTGAGAGCGGGAGATACAGATACGCAGTATTTT. This codes for CASSLRAGDTDTQYF.

At least ten counts were recorded for this clonotype. J is TRBJ1-5 and V is TRBV24-1; the D is unclear. The CDR3 extends over 14 amino acids. V gave up 5 bases and J gave up 0 bases, with 7 bases separating them. Germline CDR1 reads KGHDR; CDR2 reads SFDVKD. The CDR3 region has the DNA TGTGCCACCAGTGGGCGGCTTAGCAATCAGCCCCAGCATTTT. Protein product: CATSGRLSNQPQHF.

The J gene is TRBJ1-3, the V gene TRBV12-5, with a possible D match to TRBD1 (6 bases). This CDR3 has 15 residues. Germline CDR1 LGHNT, CDR2 FRNRAP. With 3 bases removed from V and 5 bases from J, the gap between germline ends came to 14 bases. As DNA, the CDR3 is TGTGCTAGTGGTTTAGCTGGGGGGCTAAGAAACACCATATATTTT. It encodes CASGLAGGLRNTIYF.

This clonotype has a handful of counts. This chain joins TRBV25-1 and TRBJ1-2; D is undetermined. The CDR3 has 14 residues. V was cut by 3 bases and J by 4 bases, with 12 bases left in between. The V gene's germline CDR1 is MGHDK and CDR2 SYGVNS. As DNA, the CDR3 is TGTGCCAGCAGTGACCTCGATGAATTCTATGGCTACACCTTC. It codes for CASSDLDEFYGYTF.

The chain recombines TRBV11-2 with TRBJ1-2; 10 nucleotides agree with TRBD1. CDR3 length: 15 residues. Looked up from germline, CDR1 is SGHAT and CDR2 is FQNNGV. Trimming took 4 bases from V and 7 from J; bases not matched to a gene: 9. The CDR3 coding sequence is TGTGCCAGCAGCTCACAGACAGGGGGCTCCCGTGGCTACACCTTC. As protein: CASSSQTGGSRGYTF.

This clonotype was detected ten times or more. The V and J genes are TRBV2 and TRBJ1-2; D might be TRBD1 (5 bases). Trimming cost V 2 bases and J 4 bases, with 11 bases left between them. The CDR3 is 14 amino acids. Germline-derived CDR1 and CDR2 are SNHLY and FYNNEI. In DNA form, the CDR3 reads TGTGCCAGCAGTGAACAGGGTTTAAGCTATGGCTACACCTTC. Its translation is CASSEQGLSYGYTF.

This clonotype was detected many times. The J gene is TRBJ2-7, the V gene TRBV6-1; TRBD1 matches at 9 bases. The V gene's germline CDR1 is MNHNS and CDR2 SASEGT. V trimming: 8 bases; J trimming: 3 bases; junction bases outside the gene matches: 8. CDR3 length: 14 amino acids. Written as DNA, the CDR3 is TGTGCCAGCGTCGAACCGGGACAGGGCTACGAGCAGTACTTC. Protein: CASVEPGQGYEQYF.

The gene calls are TRBV10-3 and TRBJ2-5, with 10 bases identical to TRBD2. V dropped 4 bases and J dropped 1; count of bases not matched to a gene: 12. CDR3 size: 18 residues. Germline lookup yields CDR1 ENHRY and CDR2 SYGVKD. CDR3 nucleotides: TGTGCCATCAGTGTGGGGGCTATAGCGGGAGGTTCCCAAGAGACCCAGTACTTC. It specifies CAISVGAIAGGSQETQYF.